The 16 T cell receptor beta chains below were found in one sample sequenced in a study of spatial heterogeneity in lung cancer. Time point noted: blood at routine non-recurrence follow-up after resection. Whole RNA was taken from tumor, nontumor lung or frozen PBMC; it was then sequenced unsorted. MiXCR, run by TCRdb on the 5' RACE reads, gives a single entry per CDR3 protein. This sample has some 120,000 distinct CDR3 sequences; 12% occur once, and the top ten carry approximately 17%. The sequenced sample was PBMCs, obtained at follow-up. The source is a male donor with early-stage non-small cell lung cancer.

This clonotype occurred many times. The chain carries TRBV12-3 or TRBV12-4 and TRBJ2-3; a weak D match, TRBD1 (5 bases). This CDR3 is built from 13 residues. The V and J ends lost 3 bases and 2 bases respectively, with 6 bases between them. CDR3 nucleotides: TGTGCCAGCAGTTTTGGGGCCACAGATACGCAGTATTTT. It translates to CASSFGATDTQYF.

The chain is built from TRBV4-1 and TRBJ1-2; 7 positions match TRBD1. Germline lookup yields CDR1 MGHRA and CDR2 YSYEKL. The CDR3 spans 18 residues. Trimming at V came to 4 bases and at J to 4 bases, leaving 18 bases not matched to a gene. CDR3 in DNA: TGCGCCAGCAGCCGGATGACAGGGCCGTTACCCTTCACCTATGGCTACACCTTC. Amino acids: CASSRMTGPLPFTYGYTF.

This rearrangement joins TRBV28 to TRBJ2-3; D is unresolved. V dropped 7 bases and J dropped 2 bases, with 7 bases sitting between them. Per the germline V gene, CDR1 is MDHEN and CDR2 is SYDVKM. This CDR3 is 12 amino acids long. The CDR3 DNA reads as TGTGCCAGCAAGGTCAACACAGATACGCAGTATTTT. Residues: CASKVNTDTQYF.

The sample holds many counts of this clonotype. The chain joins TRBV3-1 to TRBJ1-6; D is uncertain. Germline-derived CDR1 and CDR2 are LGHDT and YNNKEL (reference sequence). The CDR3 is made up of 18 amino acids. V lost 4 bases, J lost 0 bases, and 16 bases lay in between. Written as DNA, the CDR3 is TGTGCCAGCAGCCCCCGCACTCTCTCCGCCTCCTATAATTCACCCCTCCACTTT. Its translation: CASSPRTLSASYNSPLHF.

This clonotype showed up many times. CDR3 DNA sequence: TGTGCCAGCAGCTTAACAAGCGGCACCGGGGAGCTGTTTTTT. Protein sequence: CASSLTSGTGELFF. V and J are TRBV7-2 and TRBJ2-2; tentative D call: TRBD2 (5 bases). The CDR3 loop spans 14 amino acids. The V and J ends lost 2 bases and 4 bases respectively, with 8 bases between them. The germline V gene has CDR1 SGHTA and CDR2 FQGNSA.

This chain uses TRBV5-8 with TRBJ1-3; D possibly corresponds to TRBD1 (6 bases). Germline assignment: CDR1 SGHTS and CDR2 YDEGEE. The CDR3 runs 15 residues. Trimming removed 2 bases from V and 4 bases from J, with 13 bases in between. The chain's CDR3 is CASSFSGARGNTIYF. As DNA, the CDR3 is TGTGCCAGCAGCTTTTCGGGGGCGAGGGGAAACACCATATATTTT.

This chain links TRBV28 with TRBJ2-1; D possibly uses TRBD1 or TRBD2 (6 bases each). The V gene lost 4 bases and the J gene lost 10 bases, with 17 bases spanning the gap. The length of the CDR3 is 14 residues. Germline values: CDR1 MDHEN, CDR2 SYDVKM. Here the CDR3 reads CASSSPGALREQFF. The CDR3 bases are TGTGCCAGCAGTTCCCCGGGGGCGCTAAGAGAGCAGTTCTTC. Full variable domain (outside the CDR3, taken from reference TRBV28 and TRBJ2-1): DVKVTQSSRYLVKRTGEKVFLECVQDMDHENMFWYRQDPGLGLRLIYFSYDVKMKEKGDIPEGYSVSREKKERFSLILESASTNQTSMYLCASSSPGALREQFFGPGTRLTVL.

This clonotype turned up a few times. The CDR3 DNA reads as TGTGCCAGCAGGGGTACAGGGGGCGGAACCGGGGAGCTGTTTTTT. Translation gives CASRGTGGGTGELFF. The chain carries TRBV28 and TRBJ2-2; TRBD1 agrees at 9 bases. The CDR3 covers 15 residues. J gave up 5 bases and V 6 bases, and 7 bases lay outside the gene matches. The germline gives CDR1 MDHEN, CDR2 SYDVKM.

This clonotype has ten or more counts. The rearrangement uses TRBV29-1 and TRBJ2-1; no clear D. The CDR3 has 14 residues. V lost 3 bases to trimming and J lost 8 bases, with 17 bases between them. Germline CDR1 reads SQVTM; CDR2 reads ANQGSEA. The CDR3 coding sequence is TGCAGCGTTGAGGGCGGCTCCGCAGTGCATGAGCAGTTCTTC. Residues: CSVEGGSAVHEQFF.

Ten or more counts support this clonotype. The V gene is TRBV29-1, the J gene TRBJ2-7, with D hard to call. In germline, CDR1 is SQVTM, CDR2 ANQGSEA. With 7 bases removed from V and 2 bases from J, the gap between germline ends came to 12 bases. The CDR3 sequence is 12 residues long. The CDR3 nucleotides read TGCAGCGGCGCGACCGGAACCTACGAGCAGTACTTC. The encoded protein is CSGATGTYEQYF.

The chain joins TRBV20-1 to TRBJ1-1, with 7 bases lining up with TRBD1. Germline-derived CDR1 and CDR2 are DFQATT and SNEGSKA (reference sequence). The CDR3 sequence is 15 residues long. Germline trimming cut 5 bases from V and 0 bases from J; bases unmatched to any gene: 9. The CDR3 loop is CSASRDSRMNTEAFF. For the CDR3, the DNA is TGCAGTGCTTCGAGGGACAGCCGGATGAACACTGAAGCTTTCTTT.

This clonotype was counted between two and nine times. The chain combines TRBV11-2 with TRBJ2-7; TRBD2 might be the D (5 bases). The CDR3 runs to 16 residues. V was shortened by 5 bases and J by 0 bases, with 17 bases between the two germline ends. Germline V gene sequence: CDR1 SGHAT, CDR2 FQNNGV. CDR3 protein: CASSPISGSGSYEQYF. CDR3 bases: TGTGCCAGCAGCCCCATTTCGGGATCCGGCTCCTACGAGCAGTACTTC.

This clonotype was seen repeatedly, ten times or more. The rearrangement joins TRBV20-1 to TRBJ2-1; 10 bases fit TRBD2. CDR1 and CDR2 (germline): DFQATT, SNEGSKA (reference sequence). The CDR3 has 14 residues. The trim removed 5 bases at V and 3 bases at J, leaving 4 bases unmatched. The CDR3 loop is CSAQLAGNYNEQFF. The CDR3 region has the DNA TGCAGTGCTCAACTAGCGGGGAACTACAATGAGCAGTTCTTC.

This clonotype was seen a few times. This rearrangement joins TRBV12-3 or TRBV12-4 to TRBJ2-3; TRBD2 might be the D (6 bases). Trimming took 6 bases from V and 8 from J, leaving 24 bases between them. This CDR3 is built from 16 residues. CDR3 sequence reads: CASRPPSGVRSGTQYF. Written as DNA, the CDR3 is TGTGCCAGCAGGCCTCCTTCGGGGGTTAGAAGTGGTACGCAGTATTTT.

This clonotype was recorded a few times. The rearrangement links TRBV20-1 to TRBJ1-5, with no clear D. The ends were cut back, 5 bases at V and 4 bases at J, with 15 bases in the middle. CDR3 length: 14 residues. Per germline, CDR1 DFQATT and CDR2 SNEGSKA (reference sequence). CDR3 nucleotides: TGCAGTGCTGCAGACCCCGGACCTAATCAGCCCCAGCATTTT. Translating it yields CSAADPGPNQPQHF.

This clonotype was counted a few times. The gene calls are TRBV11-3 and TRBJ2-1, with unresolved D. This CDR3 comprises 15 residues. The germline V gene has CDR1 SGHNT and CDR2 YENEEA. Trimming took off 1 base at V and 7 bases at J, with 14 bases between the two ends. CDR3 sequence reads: CASSLGRVGVNEQFF. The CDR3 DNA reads TGTGCCAGCAGCTTAGGTAGGGTTGGGGTGAATGAGCAGTTCTTC.